The clone carrying this T cell receptor beta chain was observed a few times. Its target is unknown. The sample belongs to a study of blood T cells in healthy people across ages. Whole-study findings and limits: Estimated diversity across one million T cells was deemed an underestimate. Diversity was higher, and naive CD4+ cells more numerous, in long-lived donors than in aged donors. Per million T cells, TCR beta diversity dropped about linearly as age rose.

A second PCR, run for 7 to 11 cycles, used a sample-barcoded 5' primer plus a J-beta primer mix. Every sample gave at least 3 million paired-end reads containing CDR3. Each CDR3 protein is one row after TCRdb ran MiXCR on the 5' RACE reads. This table holds hundreds of thousands of distinct CDR3 sequences, roughly 50% found once. The CDR3 runs to 11 residues. Germline-derived CDR1 and CDR2 are MNHNY and SVGAGI (reference sequence). The V end was cut by 6 bases, the J end by 4 bases, with 6 bases between. The chain carries TRBV6-6 and TRBJ1-1, with TRBD1 as a possible D gene (5 bases). The sequenced material came from blood. The sequence was collected from a man aged 35 to 55 in good health. CDR3 amino acids: CASSGGTEAFF. The CDR3 nucleotides read TGTGCCAGCAGCGGGGGCACTGAAGCTTTCTTT.